These 13 T cell receptor beta chains share one sample of origin, sequenced in a study of T cell responses to AZD1222 COVID-19 vaccine. Clones were read by immunoSEQ multiplex PCR, and TCRdb kept only the in-frame ones, dropping some. The sample contains about 150,000 clones, 85% to 95% of which appear only once. Material: peripheral blood, obtained on day 0 of AZD1222 vaccination. These TCRs come from an adult in good health.

The J gene is TRBJ1-6, the V gene TRBV18; a weak D match, TRBD1 (6 bases). Germline CDR1 KGHSH, CDR2 LQKENI. The CDR3 length is 14 residues. V lost 1 base and J 8 bases, leaving 9 bases between the germline ends. CDR3 nucleotide sequence: TGTGCCAGCTCACCACAGGGGGGTGATTCACCCCTCCACTTT. This encodes CASSPQGGDSPLHF.

The CDR3 is CASSHEYQGWGTEAFF. CDR3 in DNA: TGTGCCAGCAGCCATGAATACCAGGGGTGGGGCACTGAAGCTTTCTTT. This chain connects TRBV13 to TRBJ1-1, with a weak D call TRBD1 (6 bases). Germline lookup yields CDR1 PRHDT and CDR2 FYEKMQ (reference sequence). This CDR3 spans 16 amino acids. Trimming removed 5 bases from V and 4 bases from J, with 20 bases in between.

This clone appeared a single time. In DNA form, the CDR3 reads TGTGCCAGCAGCAGGACAGGGGGGTATACAGATACGCAGTATTTT. Its protein product is CASSRTGGYTDTQYF. The genes are TRBV5-4 and TRBJ2-3, with TRBD1 identical over 10 bases. Germline V gives CDR1 SGHNT, CDR2 YYREEE (reference sequence). The J segment lost 3 bases and the V segment lost 4 bases, leaving 5 bases of the junction unmatched. The CDR3 has 15 amino acids. The variable domain in full, completed from reference TRBV5-4 and TRBJ2-3, reads ETGVTQSPTHLIKTRGQQVTLRCSSQSGHNTVSWYQQALGQGPQFIFQYYREEENGRGNFPPRFSGLQFPNYSSELNVNALELDDSALYLCASSRTGGYTDTQYFGPGTRLTVL.

This clone was seen a few times. This chain links TRBV5-6 with TRBJ2-1; 8 bases are shared with TRBD2. V lost 4 bases and J lost 11; bases outside the gene matches: 5. From germline, CDR1 is SGHDT and CDR2 YYEEEE. The CDR3 spans 12 residues. The CDR3 loop reads CASSRPSGQQFF. Written as DNA, the CDR3 is TGTGCCAGCAGCCGCCCTAGCGGGCAGCAGTTCTTC.

The CDR3 region is CASSLRISGGHAYEQYF. CDR3 in DNA: TGTGCCAGCAGCCTCAGGATTAGCGGGGGCCACGCCTACGAGCAGTACTTC. The chain is built from TRBV27 and TRBJ2-7, with 9 bases fitting TRBD2. Germline V lookup: CDR1 MNHEY, CDR2 SMNVEV (reference sequence). With V trimmed by 6 bases and J by 2 bases, 14 bases remained unmatched. This CDR3 has 17 residues.

This chain's CDR3 is CASSSLVWSNTGELFF. DNA of the CDR3: TGTGCCAGCAGCTCCCTGGTTTGGTCCAACACCGGGGAGCTGTTTTTT. This chain joins TRBV11-2 and TRBJ2-2, with no clear D. The CDR3 runs 16 residues. V lost 4 bases, J lost 2 bases, and 14 bases lay in between. Germline V gene data show CDR1 as SGHAT and CDR2 as FQNNGV.

J is TRBJ1-2 and V is TRBV28, with 7 bases that match TRBD1. Germline CDR1 MDHEN, CDR2 SYDVKM. After removal of 9 bases from V and 4 bases from J, the junction contained 8 bases not matched to a gene. The CDR3 totals 13 residues. The CDR3 protein is CASNGRGIYGYTF. CDR3 bases: TGTGCCAGTAACGGCAGGGGGATCTATGGCTACACCTTC.

This clone has just a few counts. This chain uses TRBV29-1 with TRBJ1-1, with D tentatively TRBD1 (6 bases). Germline V lookup: CDR1 SQVTM, CDR2 ANQGSEA. This CDR3 region has 14 residues. Trimming took off 6 bases at V and 1 base at J, with 15 bases between the two ends. CDR3 in DNA: TGCAGCGTGAGATTGGGGGCCGCGAACACTGAAGCTTTCTTT. This translates into CSVRLGAANTEAFF.

The chain employs TRBV28 and TRBJ2-1, with TRBD2 matching over 12 bases. Per germline, CDR1 MDHEN and CDR2 SYDVKM. The length of the CDR3 is 15 residues. V lost 6 bases and J lost 4; bases outside the gene matches: 4. As DNA, the CDR3 is TGTGCCAGCAGCGACGGACTAGCGGGGTACAATGAGCAGTTCTTC. Protein product: CASSDGLAGYNEQFF.

A single count supports this clone. This chain joins TRBV4-1 and TRBJ1-2; a possible D gene is TRBD1 (6 bases). Germline-derived CDR1 and CDR2 are MGHRA and YSYEKL. This CDR3 contains 16 residues. Trimming shortened V by 4 bases and J by 4 bases, and 19 bases separated the two germline ends. CDR3 DNA sequence: TGCGCCAGCAGCCGGGGCGGATCCGGGGGCTCCTATGGCTACACCTTC. It is translated as CASSRGGSGGSYGYTF.

The chain couples TRBV7-6 to TRBJ1-6; no reliable D call. Germline values: CDR1 SGHVS, CDR2 FNYEAQ. This CDR3 has 13 residues. V lost 1 base, J lost 5 bases, and 3 bases lay in between. The CDR3 DNA sequence: TGTGCCAGCAGCTTAGGCGATAATTCACCCCTCCACTTT. It is translated as CASSLGDNSPLHF.

V is TRBV6-1 and J is TRBJ2-2; a weak D match, TRBD1 (5 bases). Between the trimmed V and J ends, which lost 2 bases and 3 bases, there was a span of 10 bases. Germline V CDR1 and CDR2: MNHNS, SASEGT. This CDR3 is built from 15 residues. CDR3: CASSEFGRDTGELFF. The CDR3 coding sequence is TGTGCCAGCAGTGAATTCGGCAGGGACACCGGGGAGCTGTTTTTT.

The rearrangement links TRBV9 to TRBJ1-1; D not certain. CDR3 length: 15 residues. Germline values: CDR1 SGDLS, CDR2 YYNGEE. V dropped 2 bases and J dropped 0 bases, with 11 bases sitting between them. The CDR3 DNA reads as TGTGCCAGCAGCGTCGGTGGCGATCTGAACACTGAAGCTTTCTTT. Translating gives CASSVGGDLNTEAFF.